The rows below give T cell receptor beta chains drawn from one sample of a study of cytomegalovirus exposure and HLA in healthy donors. Only in-frame clones appear in the TCRdb table, and some are missing; sequencing was by immunoSEQ multiplex PCR. The sample comprises 150,000 to 200,000 clones, around 90% of which are singletons, and roughly 1.9% rests with the top ten. Sequencing was done on a sample of PBMCs. Every receptor here comes from a woman aged 18 to 35 in good health and CMV-seronegative. CDR3s include the opening cysteine and the closing phenylalanine or tryptophan.

v_call,cdr3_length,j_call,cdr3_aa
TRBV7-2,15,TRBJ1-1,CASSSRAGMNTEAFF
TRBV19,11,TRBJ2-7,CATGTDYEQYF
TRBV30,15,TRBJ2-7,CAWSSPAGAVYEQYF
TRBV10-3,15,TRBJ1-4,CAISESGQGGEKLFF
TRBV15,16,TRBJ1-1,CATSRDMGAPRAEAFF
TRBV2,15,TRBJ2-3,CASSLGTDASDTQYF
TRBV25-1,11,TRBJ2-7,CASSDIYEQYF
TRBV2,14,TRBJ2-1,CASSDPGTYNEQFF
TRBV9,16,TRBJ2-5,CASNRGQGIIGETQYF
TRBV4-1,15,TRBJ1-1,CASSQDRQGLPEAFF
TRBV7-9,14,TRBJ2-7,CASSDSASSYEQYF
TRBV29-1,14,TRBJ2-3,CSVRISPWADTQYF
TRBV30,13,TRBJ1-5,CAWSTHSNQPQHF
TRBV5-1,15,TRBJ2-2,CASSSVAGGPGELFF
TRBV28,14,TRBJ1-1,CASSRGTGGTEAFF
TRBV4-1,16,TRBJ2-7,CASSRSGRTGTYEQYF
TRBV4-1,16,TRBJ2-3,CASSQEGQPGTDTQYF
TRBV19,13,TRBJ1-5,CASSPYSNQPQHF
TRBV2,12,TRBJ2-3,CASRPMTDTQYF
TRBV28,15,TRBJ1-4,CASSSTGGGWQKLFF
TRBV6-1,13,TRBJ2-2,CASRQDRTGELFF
TRBV30,13,TRBJ2-7,CAWSGQGVHEQYF
TRBV6-5,14,TRBJ1-5,CASSPGGVNQPQHF
TRBV9,14,TRBJ2-5,CASSASDRVETQYF
TRBV9,14,TRBJ1-2,CASSQGQGNYGYTF
TRBV4-2,16,TRBJ2-1,CASSQVLTSGYNEQFF
TRBV5-4,17,TRBJ2-1,CASSRGISRTRDNEQFF
TRBV7-8,15,TRBJ2-2,CASSTDFTNTGELFF
TRBV5-4,13,TRBJ2-2,CASHGLAAGELFF
TRBV30,15,TRBJ1-1,CAWRQGGWGNTEAFF
TRBV5-4,14,TRBJ2-7,CASSPDRSSYEQYF
TRBV28,14,TRBJ2-7,CASSFVQGASEQYF
TRBV27,15,TRBJ2-7,CASSPIGQQAYEQYF
TRBV7-2,13,TRBJ2-5,CASNRGAGETQYF
TRBV29-1,13,TRBJ2-2,CSVGGWGDRELFF
TRBV6-1,14,TRBJ2-3,CASSEAGPGDTQYF
TRBV7-8,14,TRBJ1-3,CASSVQGAGNTIYF
TRBV5-4,15,TRBJ2-3,CASSRTSGGPDTQYF
TRBV7-9,17,TRBJ2-7,CASSFVPTGLTQREQYF
TRBV30,16,TRBJ2-7,CAWSAEQGVGDLGQYF
TRBV27,13,TRBJ2-7,CASSWGFQGEQYF
TRBV10-3,13,TRBJ2-7,CAIRSGTGGEQYF
TRBV4-1,16,TRBJ1-4,CASSQSDYPTNEKLFF
TRBV27,14,TRBJ2-7,CASSFPGTGNKQYF
TRBV28,14,TRBJ2-7,CASRSPARGYEQYF
TRBV2,11,NA,CASLSDYEQYF
TRBV5-4,16,TRBJ2-4,CASSPTGTLAKNIQYF
TRBV10-3,13,TRBJ1-5,CAITDRYDQPQHF
TRBV4-1,17,TRBJ2-7,CASSQELPGLAGVEQYF
TRBV1,13,TRBJ1-1,CTSSHSRDLWAFF
TRBV4-3,16,TRBJ2-1,CASSPDRVVTYNEQFF
TRBV5-1,15,TRBJ2-1,CASSLLAGGYNEQFF
TRBV7-3,16,TRBJ2-1,CASSPGTGRFFNEQFF
TRBV6-5,13,TRBJ1-2,CASSFQGGQGYTF
TRBV28,13,TRBJ1-4,CASLNGGGEKLFF
TRBV27,15,TRBJ2-4,CASSETGLAKNIQYF
TRBV27,17,TRBJ1-6,CASSPRTGQGGNSPLHF